One and the same sample provided the 8 T cell receptor beta chains below, sequenced in a study of vaccination effects on CD4 cells after COVID-19. Their cognate antigens are unknown. Clones were read by immunoSEQ multiplex PCR, and TCRdb kept only the in-frame ones, dropping some. The sample lists around 66,000 clones; roughly 75% were seen once. Expansion of antigen-specific CD4+ T cells with viral peptide pools was carried out by the ViraFEST assay before sequencing. Culture proceeded for approximately 10 days, and CD4+ T cells were then isolated. Nucleocapsid antibodies stayed negative before and after vaccination, showing no earlier SARS-CoV-2 infection. The material sequenced was CD4+ T cells from PBMCs cultured with HCoV-OC43 spike peptides, taken before COVID-19 vaccination. Stated subset: HCoV-OC43 spike overlapping peptide pool stimulation. The receptors shown here come from a human donor who received a COVID-19 vaccine.

The chain combines TRBV7-2 with TRBJ2-3; possibly TRBD1 for D (6 bases). The germline V gene encodes CDR1 SGHTA and CDR2 FQGNSA. This CDR3 region has 15 residues. V was trimmed by 6 bases and J by 4 bases, leaving 17 bases between them. The CDR3 coding sequence is TGTGCCAGCAGTATTCTGGGGGCGGGCGCAGATACGCAGTATTTT. Amino acid sequence: CASSILGAGADTQYF.

CDR3 DNA: TGCGCCAGCAGCTCAATTCAAAACCCGGACGGCTATGGCTACACCTTC. Translating it yields CASSSIQNPDGYGYTF. The genes are TRBV5-1 and TRBJ1-2; no firm D call. Trimming removed 3 bases at V and 4 bases at J, with 19 bases between. This CDR3 has 16 amino acids. Germline V lookup: CDR1 SGHRS, CDR2 YFSETQ.

J is TRBJ2-2 and V is TRBV27; TRBD1 is a possible D gene (6 bases). The CDR3 runs to 16 residues. Trimming removed 2 bases at V and 1 base at J, with 11 bases between. Germline V gene lookup returns CDR1 MNHEY and CDR2 SMNVEV (reference sequence). The chain's CDR3 is CASSLLGRGNTGELFF. DNA of the CDR3: TGTGCCAGCAGTTTACTAGGCAGGGGGAACACCGGGGAGCTGTTTTTT.

V gene TRBV7-8 combines with J gene TRBJ1-5; tentatively, D is TRBD1 (5 bases). With 5 bases removed from V and 4 bases from J, the gap between germline ends came to 18 bases. The germline CDR1 and CDR2 sequences are SGHVS and FQNEAQ. The CDR3 has 16 amino acids. CDR3 region: CASSRLDGTVNQPQHF. CDR3 DNA: TGTGCCAGCAGCCGCCTAGACGGGACGGTAAATCAGCCCCAGCATTTT.

This clone was seen a few times. The junction does not match germline at one end; this may be a read error. This chain uses TRBV2 with TRBJ1-2; TRBD1 might be the D (5 bases). The CDR3 totals 13 residues. Per germline, CDR1 SNHLY and CDR2 FYNNEI. The CDR3 nucleotides are TGTGCCAGTAGTGAGGGGACCATGCGTGGCTACACCTTC. Its translation: CASSEGTMRGYTF.

J is TRBJ2-1 and V is TRBV7-9, with D possibly being TRBD1 (6 bases). The CDR3 totals 16 residues. The germline V and J ends were trimmed by 4 bases and 1 base, with 14 bases remaining between them. Germline V gives CDR1 SEHNR, CDR2 FQNEAQ (reference sequence). The CDR3 DNA sequence: TGTGCCAGCAGCTCCGGACAGTGGAAGTCCTACAATGAGCAGTTCTTC. Its translation is CASSSGQWKSYNEQFF. Using reference TRBV7-9 and TRBJ2-1 for the parts outside the CDR3, the full variable domain is DTGVSQNPRHKITKRGQNVTFRCDPISEHNRLYWYRQTLGQGPEFLTYFQNEAQLEKSRLLSDRFSAERPKGSFSTLEIQRTEQGDSAMYLCASSSGQWKSYNEQFFGPGTRLTVL.

This clone occurred a few times. This chain uses TRBV19 with TRBJ2-1; possible D gene TRBD2, 5 bases. V dropped 3 bases and J dropped 5 bases, with 23 bases sitting between them. The germline V gene encodes CDR1 LNHDA and CDR2 SQIVND (reference sequence). CDR3 length equals 18 residues. The CDR3 is CASSISGPGLTLDNEQFF. The CDR3 region has the DNA TGTGCCAGTAGTATCTCGGGCCCCGGACTTACCCTCGACAATGAGCAGTTCTTC.

The gene calls are TRBV27 and TRBJ1-5; 12 bases line up with TRBD1. The CDR3 runs to 14 residues. With 5 bases clipped from V and 6 bases from J, the junction kept 2 bases outside the gene matches. CDR1 and CDR2 (germline): MNHEY, SMNVEV (reference sequence). The CDR3 reads CASSRDRGRQPQHF. The CDR3 DNA follows: TGTGCCAGCAGTCGGGACAGGGGGCGTCAGCCCCAGCATTTT.